This TCR beta chain was obtained from a study of CD8 T cells in Susac syndrome. The authors carried out high-throughput sequencing of TCR beta. They applied it to CD8+ and CD4+ T cells obtained from blood. TEMRA cells underwent FACS enrichment and CD8+ and CD4+ T cells underwent negative isolation. Germline CDR1 reads SQVTM; CDR2 reads ANQGSEA. The CDR3 is made up of 14 amino acids. The J segment lost 5 bases and the V segment lost 2 bases, leaving 6 bases of the junction unmatched. RNA, at about 0.5 to 1 ug, was reverse transcribed with random hexamers. Across 54 Vbeta and 13 Jbeta, immunoSEQ multiplex PCR amplified TCR beta CDR3. TCRdb processed the immunoSEQ multiplex PCR reads anew with MiXCR; each CDR3 protein has one entry. The profile shows tens of thousands of distinct CDR3 sequences, under 95% of them singletons.

The TCR sequence derives from a human donor in good health. The sequencing input was CD8+ T cells from PBMCs. The chain is built from TRBV29-1 and TRBJ2-3, with TRBD2 identical over 8 bases. CDR3 bases: TGCAGCGTTGAATTAGCGGGACTTGGAGATACGCAGTATTTT. Amino acids: CSVELAGLGDTQYF.